This is a list of T cell receptor beta chains from one sample in a study of cytomegalovirus exposure and HLA in healthy donors. Method: immunoSEQ multiplex PCR; TCRdb's copy keeps in-frame clones and lacks some. The sample comprises about 69,000 clones, roughly 76% of which are singletons, and around 3% rests with the top ten. Sequencing was performed on PBMCs. Receptor source: a young man in good health and CMV-seronegative. The conserved cysteine and the conserved F or W are not part of the CDR3 here.

v_call: TRBV5-5; cdr3_aa: ASSLSGGRNYGYT
v_call: TRBV5-6; cdr3_aa: ASSLGIDDSYYGYT
v_call: TRBV19; cdr3_aa: ASSKGEGVRNTEAF
v_call: TRBV7-9; cdr3_aa: ASSPGRTEAF
v_call: TRBV4-1; cdr3_aa: ASSQETYSNQPQH
v_call: TRBV5-1; cdr3_aa: ASSLPPGQGRDYGYT
v_call: TRBV27; cdr3_aa: ASSSYSGGSYNEQF
v_call: TRBV6-1; cdr3_aa: ASSEYTGGGTDTQY
v_call: TRBV6-5; cdr3_aa: ASSRGPGHGNTIY
v_call: TRBV9; cdr3_aa: ASSLWGGPDTGELF
v_call: TRBV2; cdr3_aa: ASSDEGVGVTQY
v_call: TRBV4-2; cdr3_aa: ASSLTSGGVGNIQY
v_call: TRBV6-5; cdr3_aa: ACRGRYGYT
v_call: TRBV7-9; cdr3_aa: ASSFGSSDGELF
v_call: TRBV6-1; cdr3_aa: ATGQAFGTEAF
v_call: TRBV6-6; cdr3_aa: ASRRQGNTEAF
v_call: TRBV19; cdr3_aa: ASQDWDTDTQY
v_call: TRBV15; cdr3_aa: ATSRDAPRDRGGYT
v_call: TRBV4-3; cdr3_aa: ASSQDVQASSGNTIY
v_call: TRBV6-1; cdr3_aa: ASSDPGRDEKLF
v_call: TRBV10-3; cdr3_aa: AISLSGGAENEQF
v_call: TRBV6-5; cdr3_aa: ASSSSYNSPLH
v_call: TRBV2; cdr3_aa: ASSGREGWLREKLF
v_call: TRBV7-2; cdr3_aa: ASSPDRVQPQH
v_call: TRBV9; cdr3_aa: ASSNRQGLSYEQY
v_call: TRBV2; cdr3_aa: ASSKSLGLNYEQY
v_call: TRBV6-1; cdr3_aa: ASREGAIETQY
v_call: TRBV5-1; cdr3_aa: ASSTDGLAVNEQF
v_call: TRBV29-1; cdr3_aa: SGLQVYGTDTQY
v_call: TRBV27; cdr3_aa: ASSLDRRSQETQY
v_call: TRBV4-2; cdr3_aa: ASSQEISQGMALH
v_call: TRBV2; cdr3_aa: ASSGDSSTNEKLF
v_call: TRBV7-3; cdr3_aa: ASSLLQTGGEQF
v_call: TRBV28; cdr3_aa: ASSFGGYNEQF
v_call: TRBV28; cdr3_aa: ASSPVGANEKLF
v_call: TRBV19; cdr3_aa: ASSIGQGENQPQH
v_call: TRBV6-1; cdr3_aa: ATGPHAIEQY
v_call: TRBV7-8; cdr3_aa: ASSLQGGSNQPQH
v_call: TRBV19; cdr3_aa: ASHDVGRSRDEQF
v_call: TRBV2; cdr3_aa: AGTGQGRNGYT